Listed below are T cell receptor beta chains from one sample, sequenced in a study of blood T cells in healthy people across ages. Each CDR3 protein is one row after TCRdb ran MiXCR on the 5' RACE reads. The sample consists of approximately 2,000,000 distinct CDR3 sequences, approximately 40% of them appearing once. Material: blood. The receptors were sampled from a human donor in good health. Each CDR3 is given with its conserved first and last residue. A D gene is named only where the DNA matches it firmly. Clone size appears in some rows only: once, few, many, or a class for an expanded clone.

v_gene,abundance,j_gene,d_gene,CDR3aa,CDR3nt
TRBV6-1,few,TRBJ1-1,-,CASSEGTMTEAFF,TGTGCCAGCAGTGAAGGGACAATGACTGAAGCTTTCTTT
TRBV4-2,few,TRBJ2-3,TRBD2,CASSQVAGGIQDTQYF,TGTGCCAGCAGCCAAGTTGCCGGGGGGATACAAGATACGCAGTATTTT
TRBV12-3/TRBV12-4,few,TRBJ1-5,TRBD1,CASSPLPPGQGVWSNQPQHF,TGTGCCAGCAGTCCGCTACCTCCGGGACAGGGAGTTTGGAGCAATCAGCCCCAGCATTTT
TRBV4-2,few,TRBJ1-5,-,CASSQVGGHLGSNQPQHF,TGTGCCAGCAGCCAAGTGGGGGGACATCTGGGGAGCAATCAGCCCCAGCATTTT
TRBV5-6,-,TRBJ2-1,TRBD2,CASSPKGGVRGGLWEQFF,TGTGCCAGCAGCCCGAAGGGAGGGGTACGGGGTGGCCTCTGGGAGCAGTTCTTC
TRBV5-1,-,TRBJ2-7,TRBD1,CASSLGGYGTGHPEQYF,TGCGCCAGCAGCTTGGGGGGTTATGGGACAGGGCATCCCGAGCAGTACTTC
TRBV4-2,-,TRBJ1-2,-,CTSSQDAGLVGYTF,TGTACCAGCAGCCAAGACGCAGGGTTAGTTGGCTACACCTTC
TRBV9,-,TRBJ2-7,-,CASSVEALGGEQYF,TGTGCCAGCAGCGTAGAGGCCCTGGGTGGCGAGCAGTACTTC
TRBV25-1,-,TRBJ2-1,-,CASSEYSRRGTYNEQFF,TGTGCCAGCAGTGAATATAGCCGTCGGGGAACCTACAATGAGCAGTTCTTC
TRBV2,few,TRBJ2-7,TRBD1,CASRAGGGEQYF,TGTGCCAGCAGGGCAGGGGGTGGCGAGCAGTACTTC
TRBV24-1,-,TRBJ2-1,-,CATSDSRKGIRYNEQFF,TGTGCCACCAGTGATTCCCGGAAGGGCATTAGATACAATGAGCAGTTCTTC
TRBV6-1,few,TRBJ1-2,-,CASSTGGESYGYTF,TGTGCCAGCAGCACCGGCGGGGAGAGCTATGGCTACACCTTC
TRBV20-1,few,TRBJ2-7,-,CSARELAETYEQYF,TGCAGTGCTAGAGAGTTAGCGGAAACCTACGAGCAGTACTTC
TRBV29-1,-,TRBJ2-7,-,CSVERPKTDFGAYEQYF,TGCAGCGTTGAACGCCCCAAAACAGATTTCGGCGCTTACGAGCAGTACTTC
TRBV20-1,many,TRBJ2-1,-,CSASPPGSWSYNEQFF,TGCAGTGCTTCTCCTCCGGGATCCTGGTCCTACAATGAGCAGTTCTTC
TRBV3-1,-,TRBJ1-1,TRBD1,CASSHIPGTANTEAFF,TGTGCCAGCAGCCATATTCCCGGGACAGCGAACACTGAAGCTTTCTTT
TRBV6-1,few,TRBJ2-4,-,CASSEDRAKNIQYF,TGTGCCAGCAGTGAAGACAGGGCGAAAAACATTCAGTACTTC
TRBV12-3/TRBV12-4,-,TRBJ2-4,-,CASRDTGMGGNIQYF,TGTGCCAGCAGAGATACAGGGATGGGAGGGAACATTCAGTACTTC
TRBV6-2/TRBV6-3,few,TRBJ2-1,TRBD2,CASSYSPLLAGGVDNGQFF,TGTGCCAGCAGTTACTCGCCCCTTCTAGCGGGGGGCGTAGACAATGGGCAGTTCTTC
TRBV20-1,-,TRBJ2-5,-,CSARDPRAFGETQYF,TGCAGTGCTAGAGATCCCCGGGCATTCGGAGAGACCCAGTACTTC
TRBV5-6,-,TRBJ1-4,TRBD1,CASSLEQGAGEKLFF,TGTGCCAGCAGCTTGGAACAGGGGGCCGGAGAAAAACTGTTTTTT
TRBV7-9,-,TRBJ2-7,-,CASSLDPSDTSWKQYF,TGTGCCAGCAGCTTAGATCCTTCGGACACTTCCTGGAAGCAGTACTTC
TRBV11-2,-,TRBJ2-5,TRBD2,CASSLRRRLAGGVETQYF,TGTGCCAGCAGCTTAAGAAGAAGACTAGCGGGAGGAGTAGAGACCCAGTACTTC
TRBV6-5,-,TRBJ1-2,-,CASRPPGSHGYTF,TGTGCCAGCAGGCCCCCTGGAAGCCATGGCTACACCTTC
TRBV7-9,-,TRBJ2-7,-,CASSLTGGRNEQYF,TGTGCCAGCAGCTTAACGGGCGGGCGTAACGAGCAGTACTTC
TRBV7-6,few,TRBJ1-4,-,CASSIDRINEKLFF,TGTGCCAGCAGCATCGACAGGATCAATGAAAAACTGTTTTTT
TRBV20-1,few,TRBJ1-5,-,CSARSGTQHF,TGCAGTGCCCGAAGCGGGACCCAGCATTTT
TRBV27,many,TRBJ1-2,-,CASSYRANYGYTF,TGTGCCAGCAGTTACAGGGCCAACTATGGCTACACCTTC
TRBV5-1,few,TRBJ2-1,-,CASSSSRQIKNYNEQFF,TGCGCCAGCAGCTCATCCAGACAGATAAAGAACTACAATGAGCAGTTCTTC